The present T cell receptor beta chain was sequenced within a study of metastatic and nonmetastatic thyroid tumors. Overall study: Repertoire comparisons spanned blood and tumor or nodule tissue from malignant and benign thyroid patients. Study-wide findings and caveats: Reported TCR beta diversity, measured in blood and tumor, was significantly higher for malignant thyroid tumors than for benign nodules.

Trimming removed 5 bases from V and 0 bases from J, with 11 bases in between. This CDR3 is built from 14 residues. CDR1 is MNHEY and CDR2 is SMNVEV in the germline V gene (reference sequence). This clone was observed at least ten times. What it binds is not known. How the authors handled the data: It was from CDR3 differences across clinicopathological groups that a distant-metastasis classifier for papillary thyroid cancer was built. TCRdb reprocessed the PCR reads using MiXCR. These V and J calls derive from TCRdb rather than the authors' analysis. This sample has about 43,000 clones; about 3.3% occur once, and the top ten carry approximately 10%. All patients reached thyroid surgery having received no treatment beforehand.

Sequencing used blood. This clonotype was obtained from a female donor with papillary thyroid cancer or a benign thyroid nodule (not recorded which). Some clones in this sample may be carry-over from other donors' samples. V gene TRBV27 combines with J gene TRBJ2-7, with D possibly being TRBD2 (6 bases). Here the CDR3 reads CASSPLTSSYEQYF. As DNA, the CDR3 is TGTGCCAGCAGTCCCCTGACTAGCTCCTACGAGCAGTACTTC.